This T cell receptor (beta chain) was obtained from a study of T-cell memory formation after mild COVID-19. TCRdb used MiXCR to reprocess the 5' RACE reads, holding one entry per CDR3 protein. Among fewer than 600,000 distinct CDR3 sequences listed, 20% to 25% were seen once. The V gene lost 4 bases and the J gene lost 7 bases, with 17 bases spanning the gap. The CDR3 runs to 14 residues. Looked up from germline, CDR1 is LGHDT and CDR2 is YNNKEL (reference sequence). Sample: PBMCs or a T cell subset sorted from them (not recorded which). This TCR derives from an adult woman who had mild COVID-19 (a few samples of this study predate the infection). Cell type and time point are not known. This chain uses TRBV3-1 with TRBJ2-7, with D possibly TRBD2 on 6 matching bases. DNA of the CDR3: TGTGCCAGCAGCCCGAGATTGTTGGAGGGGGAGCAGTACTTC. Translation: CASSPRLLEGEQYF.